A single sample is the source of the 2 T cell receptor beta chains below, sequenced in a study of CD39 and CD103 CD8 tumor-infiltrating T cells. TCRdb's table, derived via immunoSEQ multiplex PCR, lists solely in-frame clones and lacks some. Of about 340 clones listed, 50% to 65% are singletons. Sequencing was performed on CD39+ CD103+ CD8+ T cells sorted from the tumor. The subset is: CD103+CD39+ double-positive CD45RA- CD8 T cells. The source of these receptors is a human donor with head and neck squamous cell carcinoma.

The sample holds a few counts of this clone. The V call is TRBV7-8, the J call TRBJ1-2; 8 bases match TRBD1. CDR3 length equals 18 residues. Looked up from germline, CDR1 is SGHVS and CDR2 is FQNEAQ. The trim removed 1 base at V and 4 bases at J, leaving 14 bases unmatched. CDR3 amino acids: CASSLVGDRGVLAYGYTF. The CDR3 nucleotides are TGTGCCAGCAGCTTAGTGGGAGACAGGGGTGTGTTAGCCTATGGCTACACCTTC.

This clone is hyperexpanded by share. The J gene is TRBJ1-6, the V gene TRBV4-1; weak D call: TRBD1 (5 bases). Trimming removed 1 base from V and 7 bases from J, with 11 bases in between. CDR1 is MGHRA and CDR2 is YSYEKL in the germline V gene. The CDR3 spans 15 residues. The DNA of the CDR3 is TGCGCCAGCAGCCAAGCGGTGGGGCGCAATTCACCCCTCCACTTT. Its protein product is CASSQAVGRNSPLHF.